The TCR beta chain described here comes from a study of cytomegalovirus exposure and HLA in healthy donors. General study points: Reportedly, HLA-A and HLA-B alleles of most subjects were accurately predicted from TCR beta.

This clone was picked up a small number of times. Its antigen is currently unknown. The study ran its PCR with 60 Vbeta and 13 Jbeta primers. Assay: immunoSEQ multiplex PCR; the TCRdb copy retains only in-frame clones and omits some. Among over 150,000 clones listed, roughly 80% were seen once. This CDR3 has 15 amino acids. Trimming cost V 2 bases and J 2 bases, with 7 bases left between them. Germline assignment: CDR1 SEHNR and CDR2 FQNEAQ (reference sequence). The J gene is TRBJ2-6, the V gene TRBV7-9; D is possibly TRBD2 (5 bases). The sequencing sample was made of PBMCs. This receptor was obtained from a male donor in good health and CMV-seropositive. CDR3 sequence: CASSLRGAGANVLTF. CDR3 DNA: TGTGCCAGCAGCTTACGGGGTGCTGGGGCCAACGTCCTGACTTTC.